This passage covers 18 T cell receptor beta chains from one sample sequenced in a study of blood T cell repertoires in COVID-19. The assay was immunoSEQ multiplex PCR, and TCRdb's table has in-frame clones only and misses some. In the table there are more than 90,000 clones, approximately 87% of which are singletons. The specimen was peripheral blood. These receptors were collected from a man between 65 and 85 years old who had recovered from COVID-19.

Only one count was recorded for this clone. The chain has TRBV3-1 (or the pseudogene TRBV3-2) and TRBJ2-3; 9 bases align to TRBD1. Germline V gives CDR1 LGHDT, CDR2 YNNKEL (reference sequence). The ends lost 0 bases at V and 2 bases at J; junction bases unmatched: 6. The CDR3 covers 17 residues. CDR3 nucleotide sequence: TGTGCCAGCAGCCAAGAATACGGGACAGGGCTCACAGATACGCAGTATTTT. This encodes CASSQEYGTGLTDTQYF.

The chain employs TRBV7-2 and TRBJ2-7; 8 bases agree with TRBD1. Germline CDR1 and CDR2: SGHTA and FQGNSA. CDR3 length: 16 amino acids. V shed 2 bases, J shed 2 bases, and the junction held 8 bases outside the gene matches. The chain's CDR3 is CASSLRGTGRTYEQYF. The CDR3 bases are TGTGCCAGCAGCTTAAGGGGGACAGGTCGGACCTACGAGCAGTACTTC.

The CDR3 coding sequence is TGTGCCAGCAGCACCGGGACTAGCGGGGTCTGGGGCCCAGATACGCAGTATTTT. Protein product: CASSTGTSGVWGPDTQYF. The V and J genes are TRBV7-9 and TRBJ2-3; 13 bases fit TRBD2. Germline trimming cut 5 bases from V and 4 bases from J; bases unmatched to any gene: 12. This CDR3 spans 18 amino acids. Germline V CDR1 and CDR2: SEHNR, FQNEAQ (reference sequence). Complete variable domain (other parts from reference TRBV7-9 and TRBJ2-3): DTGVSQNPRHKITKRGQNVTFRCDPISEHNRLYWYRQTLGQGPEFLTYFQNEAQLEKSRLLSDRFSAERPKGSFSTLEIQRTEQGDSAMYLCASSTGTSGVWGPDTQYFGPGTRLTVL.

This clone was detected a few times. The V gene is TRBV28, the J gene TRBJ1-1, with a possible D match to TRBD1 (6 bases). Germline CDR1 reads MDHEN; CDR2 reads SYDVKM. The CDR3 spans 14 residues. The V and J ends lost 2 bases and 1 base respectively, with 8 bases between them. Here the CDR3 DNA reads TGTGCCAGCAGTTTACAGGGGCGGAACACTGAAGCTTTCTTT. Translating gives CASSLQGRNTEAFF.

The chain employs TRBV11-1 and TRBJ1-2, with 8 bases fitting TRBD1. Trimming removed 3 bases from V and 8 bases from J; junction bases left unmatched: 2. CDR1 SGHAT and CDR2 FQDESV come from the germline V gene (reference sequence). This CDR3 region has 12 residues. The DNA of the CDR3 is TGTGCCAGCAGCTTCGACAGGGGAGGCTACACCTTC. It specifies CASSFDRGGYTF.

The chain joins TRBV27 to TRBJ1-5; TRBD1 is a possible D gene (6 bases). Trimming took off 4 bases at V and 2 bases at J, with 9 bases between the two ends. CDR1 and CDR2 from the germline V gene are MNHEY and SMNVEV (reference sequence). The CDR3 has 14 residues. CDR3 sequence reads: CASSSQGGNQPQHF. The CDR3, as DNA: TGTGCCAGCAGTTCACAGGGTGGCAATCAGCCCCAGCATTTT.

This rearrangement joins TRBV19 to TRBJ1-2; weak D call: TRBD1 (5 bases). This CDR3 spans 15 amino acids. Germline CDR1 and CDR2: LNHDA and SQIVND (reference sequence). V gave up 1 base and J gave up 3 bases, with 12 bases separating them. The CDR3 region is CASSIVEGADYGYTF. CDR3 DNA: TGTGCCAGTAGTATAGTTGAAGGGGCGGACTATGGCTACACCTTC.

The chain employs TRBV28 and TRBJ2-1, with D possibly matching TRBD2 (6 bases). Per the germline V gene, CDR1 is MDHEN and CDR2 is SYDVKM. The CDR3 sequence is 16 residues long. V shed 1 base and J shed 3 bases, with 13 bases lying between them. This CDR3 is CASSLLRELFYNEQFF. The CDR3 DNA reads TGTGCCAGCAGTTTATTACGGGAGTTATTCTACAATGAGCAGTTCTTC.

The CDR3 loop reads CASSPLGSSYEQYF. The DNA for the CDR3 is TGTGCCAGCAGCCCCCTGGGCAGCTCCTACGAGCAGTACTTC. This chain uses TRBV14 with TRBJ2-7; D gene ambiguous. Germline V gives CDR1 SGHDN, CDR2 FVKESK. Trimming stripped 4 bases from V and 0 bases from J, with 10 bases between. The CDR3 contains 14 residues.

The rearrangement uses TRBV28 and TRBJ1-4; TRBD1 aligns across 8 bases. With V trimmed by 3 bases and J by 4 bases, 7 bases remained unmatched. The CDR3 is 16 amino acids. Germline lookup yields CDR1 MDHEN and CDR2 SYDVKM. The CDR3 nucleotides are TGTGCCAGCAGTTTCCAAACGACAGGGGATAATGAAAAACTGTTTTTT. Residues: CASSFQTTGDNEKLFF.

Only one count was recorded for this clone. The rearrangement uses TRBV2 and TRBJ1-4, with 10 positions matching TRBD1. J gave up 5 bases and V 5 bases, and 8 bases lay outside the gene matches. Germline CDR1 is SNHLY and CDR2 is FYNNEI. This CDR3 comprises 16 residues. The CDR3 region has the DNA TGTGCCAGCAGTCTCGGGACAGGGGACTTGAATGAAAAACTGTTTTTT. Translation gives CASSLGTGDLNEKLFF.

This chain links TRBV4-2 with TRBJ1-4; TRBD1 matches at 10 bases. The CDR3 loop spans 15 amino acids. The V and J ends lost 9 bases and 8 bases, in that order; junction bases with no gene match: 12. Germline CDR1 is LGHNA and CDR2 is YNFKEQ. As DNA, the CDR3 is TGTGCCAGTCAGACAGGGGGCGTTAGTAGAGAAAAACTGTTTTTT. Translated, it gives CASQTGGVSREKLFF.

The CDR3 DNA reads TGTGCCAGCAGCTCCGCCGGGAGCTCCTACGAGCAGTACTTC. Its protein product is CASSSAGSSYEQYF. This chain connects TRBV7-6 to TRBJ2-7, with D perhaps TRBD2 (6 bases). CDR3 length equals 14 residues. V lost 4 bases and J lost 0, with 10 bases in between. The germline V gene has CDR1 SGHVS and CDR2 FNYEAQ.

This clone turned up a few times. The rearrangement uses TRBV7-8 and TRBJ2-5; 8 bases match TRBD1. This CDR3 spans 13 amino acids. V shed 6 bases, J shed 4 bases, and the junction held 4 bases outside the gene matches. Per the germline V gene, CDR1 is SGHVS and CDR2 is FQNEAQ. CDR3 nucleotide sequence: TGTGCCAGCAGTACCGACAGGGGAGAGACCCAGTACTTC. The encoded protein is CASSTDRGETQYF.

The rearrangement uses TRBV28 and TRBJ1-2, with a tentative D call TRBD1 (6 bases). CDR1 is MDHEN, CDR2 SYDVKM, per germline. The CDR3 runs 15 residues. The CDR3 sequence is CALKEGRGNMRGYTF. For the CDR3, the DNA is TGTGCTCTTAAAGAGGGCAGGGGTAATATGAGGGGCTACACCTTC.

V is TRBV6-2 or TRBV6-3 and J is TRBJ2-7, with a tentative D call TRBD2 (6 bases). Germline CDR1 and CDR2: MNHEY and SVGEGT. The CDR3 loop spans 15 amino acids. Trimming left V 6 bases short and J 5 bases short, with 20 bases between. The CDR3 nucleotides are TGTGCCAGCAGCCGCCGATTGGACCGGGGGAACGAGCAGTACTTC. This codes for CASSRRLDRGNEQYF.

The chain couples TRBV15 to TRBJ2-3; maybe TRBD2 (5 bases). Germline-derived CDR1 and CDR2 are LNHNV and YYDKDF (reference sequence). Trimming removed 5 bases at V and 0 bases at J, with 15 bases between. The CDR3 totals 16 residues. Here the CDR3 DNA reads TGTGCCACCAGCGGAGGACTCGCCGCTAGCACAGATACGCAGTATTTT. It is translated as CATSGGLAASTDTQYF.

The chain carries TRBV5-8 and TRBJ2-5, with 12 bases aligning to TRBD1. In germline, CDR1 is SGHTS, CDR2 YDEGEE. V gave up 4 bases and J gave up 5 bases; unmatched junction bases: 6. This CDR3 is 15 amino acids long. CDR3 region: CASSPGTGGYETQYF. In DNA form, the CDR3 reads TGTGCCAGCAGCCCGGGGACAGGGGGCTATGAGACCCAGTACTTC.